The 5 T cell receptor beta chains below come from one sample, sequenced in a study of Tregs in tolerant kidney transplant recipients. Recipients received nonmyeloablative bone marrow transplants from related graft donors, with transient mixed chimerism. The protocol was immunoSEQ multiplex PCR, while the TCRdb copy is restricted to in-frame clones and leaves out a portion. This sample contains 4,500 to 5,500 clones. Material: CD4+ T cells from blood (PBMCs), obtained roughly 15 months after the transplant. All receptors come from a human patient who received a combined kidney and bone marrow transplant. Some T cells may have come from the graft donor.

A remark on this clone: The read finishes 3 residues shy of the CDR3 end, and the germline J gene is used to complete it. The rearrangement links TRBV7-9 to TRBJ2-1, with a tentative D call TRBD2 (6 bases). The V gene lost 0 bases and the J gene lost 8 bases, with 11 bases spanning the gap. CDR3 length equals 14 residues. Per germline, CDR1 SEHNR and CDR2 FQNEAQ (reference sequence). The CDR3 spells CASSLALARDEQFF. The sequenced part of the CDR3 DNA is TGTGCCAGCAGCTTAGCGCTAGCGCGGGATGAG.

A word on this clone: Read coverage stops 3 residues before the CDR3 terminus; the germline J gene supplies the remainder. The chain is built from TRBV20-1 and TRBJ2-5; 7 bases line up with TRBD1. V lost 3 bases to trimming and J lost 6 bases; unmatched junction nucleotides: 7. CDR3 length: 13 residues. Germline assignment: CDR1 DFQATT and CDR2 SNEGSKA (reference sequence). CDR3 DNA (partial): TGCAGTGCTAGCAGGGGACAGCTCCAGACC. Its protein product is CSASRGQLQT. The CDR3 in full is CSASRGQLQTQYF.

The CDR3 sequence is CASSLRDRGNSPLHF. The CDR3 DNA, read in part, is TGTGCCAGCAGTTTACGGGACAGGGGTAATTCACCC. The chain carries TRBV6-2 or TRBV6-3 and TRBJ1-6, with 10 bases matching TRBD1. The read ends 3 residues before the CDR3 terminus; that terminus is restored from the germline J gene. The germline V gene has CDR1 MNHEY and CDR2 SVGEGT. Trimming removed 4 bases from V and 6 bases from J; junction bases left unmatched: 3. CDR3 size: 15 residues.

Comment on this clone: The read falls 3 residues short of the CDR3 end, and the missing part is taken from the germline J gene. V is TRBV20-1 and J is TRBJ2-2; weak D call: TRBD2 (7 bases). V lost 2 bases and J 2 bases, leaving 9 bases between the germline ends. The germline V gene has CDR1 DFQATT and CDR2 SNEGSKA (reference sequence). The CDR3 sequence is 14 residues long. CDR3 sequence reads: CSARTGGNTGELFF. The DNA read from the CDR3 is TGCAGTGCTAGAACGGGGGGCAACACCGGGGAG.

This clone counts as medium-sized by frequency. Read coverage stops 3 residues before the CDR3 terminus; the germline J gene supplies the remainder. The chain uses TRBV10-3 and TRBJ2-2; possibly TRBD2 for D (5 bases). Germline CDR1 reads ENHRY; CDR2 reads SYGVKD. Deletions cut 4 bases from V and 6 bases from J, with 12 bases between. The CDR3 spans 14 residues. CDR3 sequence reads: CAISVFPGAGELFF. Incomplete CDR3 DNA: TGTGCCATCAGTGTCTTTCCCGGGGCCGGGGAG.